This entry features one TCR beta chain sequence. This sample is drawn from a study of regulatory T cells in long-lasting Graves disease. Germline CDR1 and CDR2: MNHEY and SVGEGT. V dropped 6 bases and J dropped 8 bases, with 19 bases sitting between them. The CDR3 sequence is 14 residues long. Time point here: newly diagnosed GD, antithyroid drugs for less than 3 months. PBMC RNA served as the TCR library source. Both iRepertoire HTBI primers and Arm-PCR of CDR3 regions were used to build the TCR beta libraries. MiXCR was run by TCRdb on the multiplex PCR reads, yielding one entry per CDR3 protein. The repertoire holds under 250,000 distinct CDR3 sequences, 20% to 25% seen once, with around 14% in the top ten.

This clonotype was sampled from a female donor with Graves disease. Sequencing used peripheral blood mononuclear cells (PBMCs), obtained at new diagnosis, from a patient treated with antithyroid drugs. J is TRBJ1-2 and V is TRBV6-2 or TRBV6-3; D might be TRBD1 (5 bases). The CDR3 spells CASSFGTPEFGYTF. As DNA, the CDR3 is TGTGCCAGCAGCTTCGGGACGCCAGAATTCGGCTACACCTTC.